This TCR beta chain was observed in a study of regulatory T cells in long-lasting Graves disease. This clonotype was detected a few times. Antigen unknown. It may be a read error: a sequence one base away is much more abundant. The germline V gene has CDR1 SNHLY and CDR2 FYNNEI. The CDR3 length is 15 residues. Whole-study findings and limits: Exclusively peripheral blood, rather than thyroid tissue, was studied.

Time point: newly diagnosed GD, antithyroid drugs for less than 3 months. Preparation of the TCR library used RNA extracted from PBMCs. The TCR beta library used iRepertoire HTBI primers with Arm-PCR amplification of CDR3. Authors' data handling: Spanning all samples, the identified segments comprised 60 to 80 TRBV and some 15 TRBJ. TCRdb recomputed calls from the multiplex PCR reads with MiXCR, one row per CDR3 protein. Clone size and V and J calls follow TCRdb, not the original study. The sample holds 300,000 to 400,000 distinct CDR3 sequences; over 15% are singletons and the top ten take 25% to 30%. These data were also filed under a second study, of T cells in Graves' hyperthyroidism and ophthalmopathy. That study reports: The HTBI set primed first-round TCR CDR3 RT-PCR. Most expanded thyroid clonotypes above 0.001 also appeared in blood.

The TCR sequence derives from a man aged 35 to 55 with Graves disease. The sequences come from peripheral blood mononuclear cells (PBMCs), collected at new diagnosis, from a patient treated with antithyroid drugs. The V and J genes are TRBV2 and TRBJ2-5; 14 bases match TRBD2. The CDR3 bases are TGTGCCAGCAGTGCGGGGACTAGCGGGGGAGAGACCCGGTACTTC. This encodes CASSAGTSGGETRYF.